This TCR beta chain was retrieved from a study of shared clonotypes between healthy human individuals. Turning to the study itself: The study drew on two women and a few men aged 18 to 49 as donors.

The CDR3 is 16 residues long. Germline assignment: CDR1 SGHRS and CDR2 YFSETQ. V shed 0 bases, J shed 1 base, and the junction held 1 base outside the gene matches. Regarding this clone: Its antigen is not identified.

General study points: Rarefaction indicated that sorted-subset sequencing remained incomplete although depth was large. Depth of sequencing was expected to influence donor clonotype sharing. Sampling involved blood alone; tissue repertoires likely differ.

The assay was immunoSEQ multiplex PCR, and TCRdb's table has in-frame clones only and misses some. The top ten hold about 0.45% of the sample, which has about 1.5 million clones, 95% to 99% seen once. Sequenced sample: naive CD4+ T cells sorted from blood. The subset is: CD45RA+ positively selected. The chain couples TRBV5-1 to TRBJ2-2; 9 bases match TRBD2. This TCR was recovered from a man between 25 and 39 years old in good health. In DNA, the CDR3 is TGCGCCAGCAGCTTGGTAGCGGGGGTGAACACCGGGGAGCTGTTTTTT. It specifies CASSLVAGVNTGELFF.